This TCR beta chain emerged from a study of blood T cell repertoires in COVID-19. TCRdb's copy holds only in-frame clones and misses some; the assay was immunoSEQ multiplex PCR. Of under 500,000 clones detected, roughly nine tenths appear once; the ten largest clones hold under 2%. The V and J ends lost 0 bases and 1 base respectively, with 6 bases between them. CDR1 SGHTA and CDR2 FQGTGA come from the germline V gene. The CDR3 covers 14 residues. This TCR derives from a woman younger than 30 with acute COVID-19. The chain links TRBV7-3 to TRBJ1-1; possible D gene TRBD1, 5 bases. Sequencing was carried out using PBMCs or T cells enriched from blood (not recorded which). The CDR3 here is CASSLTGGNTEAFF. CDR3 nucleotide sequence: TGTGCCAGCAGCTTAACGGGGGGGAACACTGAAGCTTTCTTT.